This T cell receptor beta chain was observed in a study of cytomegalovirus exposure and HLA in healthy donors (dated by TCRdb to 2016 to 2017). Background for the entire study: In an earlier analysis of around 540 of the donors, around 290 Gb of sequence data and about 110 million unique TCR beta sequences from about 190 million T cells were reported. A later genetic analysis used genome-wide SNP genotypes for about three fifths of the roughly 700 donors, treating that subset as a discovery cohort. Donor age, sex, ethnicity and CMV serostatus were compiled alongside the repertoire data. Typing coverage differed by locus: A, B, C, DRB1 and DQB1 were typed in roughly 629-630 donors, DQA1 in 522, DPA1 in some 570, and DPB1 in 472. Using immunosequencing, the study profiled T cell repertoires from some 670 subjects and related those repertoires to cytomegalovirus serostatus. HLA typing included class I and class II loci at four-digit resolution. A later analysis re-examined previously published TCR beta repertoires from about 700 donors and added high-resolution HLA genotyping to investigate patterns of TCR occurrence. Because of strong linkage in the cohort, four or five DR-DQ haplotypes were treated as single units for association and clustering. Among the roughly 400 genotyped donors, around 79% belonged to the genetic ancestry cluster associated with self-reported Caucasian donors. Every discovery cohort repertoire had been produced on one sequencing platform. The study aimed to test whether cataloging public T cell receptors could reveal signatures of past pathogen exposure. An early release that covered roughly 600 HLA-typed donors contained about 300 gigabases of sequencing data and roughly 84 million unique TCR sequences. An earlier analysis of 500 to 650 of the donors applied high-throughput TCR beta sequencing to assess whether each TCR beta V gene segment acted as functional or pseudogenic. On average, roughly 240,000 unique TCR beta nucleotide sequences were sequenced per donor among roughly 430 genotyped donors of the cohort, with approximately 18% of those sequences being non-productive. In addition to the first cohort of 500 to 850 subjects, a separate validation cohort of over 90 different subjects was used. To predict cytomegalovirus infection status, the study brought together high-throughput TCR immunosequencing, statistical association of individual TCRs with disease status, and machine learning. The later analysis used no new phenotypic data to find candidate immune exposures, relying instead on TCR beta sequences and their occurrence across donors. Study-level results and caveats: Some IMGT-functional V segments, including TRBV6-2 and TRBV6-3, could not be told apart with the 87-base-pair reads, so those segments were excluded. At a false discovery rate of 0.05, a later analysis linked fewer than 20,000 TCR beta sequences to specific HLA alleles. In an earlier analysis of more than 500 of the donors, most TCR beta V segments appeared in productive rearrangements about 87% or about 30% of the time, broadly matching IMGT annotations. In a later analysis, TCR association rates were found to vary across HLA loci, with the most associated TCRs seen for DRB1 alleles and the fewest for HLA-C alleles. In vitro tests confirmed that a few of the cytomegalovirus-associated TCR beta chains recognize cytomegalovirus antigens. Immune exposure information for the cohort was limited to CMV serostatus. The classifier was reported to diagnose cytomegalovirus status with high specificity and sensitivity in both the original and validation cohorts. Most CMV-associated TCR beta chains appeared to be HLA-restricted in a later analysis, and the HLA associations seemed to be driven largely by CMV exposure. According to a later genetic analysis, donors in an Asian-associated ancestry cluster had fewer N-insertions in productive TCRs than the approximately 700-donor mean. Around 16 rarely observed V segments, including chromosome 9 orphons, were excluded from the earlier analysis of a few hundred of the donors because counts were too low. Because some donors lacked HLA typing at each locus, the association tests relied only on the typed subset. A further reported finding was that TCR beta sequences accurately predicted the HLA-A and HLA-B alleles for most subjects in the first cohort. Only TCR beta chains were sequenced in this cohort, and the absence of alpha or paired-chain data limited detectable features. A total of 150 or so TCR beta chains were listed by the study as associated with cytomegalovirus. Sequencing depth was assumed to be roughly uniform across donors in the presence/absence analyses, though that assumption may not hold. In a later genetic analysis, a missense DCLRE1C variant was associated with V-gene and J-gene trimming of TCR beta chains, and the association was replicated in an independent cohort. Linkage disequilibrium might explain the correlated functional status among segregating V segments, but an unknown experimental factor could not be excluded. The authors suggested that the approach could potentially be generalized to other disease states and immunological phenotypes. Compared with equally common non-associated chains, HLA-associated TCR beta chains in a later analysis were more clonally expanded and had lower generation probabilities. A later analysis reported that several top co-occurrence clusters appeared linked to parvovirus B19, influenza, CMV and Epstein-Barr virus. Assigning TCR associations to individual alleles was difficult when HLA alleles, especially DR and DQ, strongly co-occurred. While some public TCRs were present in many individuals, most TCR sequences turned up only very rarely across donors. A cluster of highly shared sequence variants was judged likely to be a technical artifact of the sequencing pipeline.

The cohort consisted of hundreds of healthy bone marrow donors. At the time of sampling, every cohort member was nominally healthy, though immune exposures that went unrecorded were likely present. The donor tested CMV seronegative, placing the donor among the approximately 360 seronegative members of the cohort. A peripheral blood sample was provided by each donor, and peripheral blood mononuclear cells were used for TCR beta sequencing. The Qiagen DNeasy Blood Extraction Kit was used to extract genomic DNA from the blood cell samples. Library generation was performed with the immunoSEQ multiplex PCR assay. A mixture of 60 forward primers for TCR Vbeta segments and 13 reverse primers for TCR Jbeta segments was used in the multiplex PCR. Amplification of the CDR3 region of rearranged TCR beta genes was performed with a multiplex PCR assay on genomic DNA. The Illumina HiSeq System was used to sequence the amplified TCR beta libraries as 87-base-pair reads. The original methods were these. A later analysis counted about 82 million unique TCR beta chains across the roughly 700 repertoires, and around 9.9 million of these chains were shared by at least two donors. Raw reads were error-corrected and collapsed into unique sequences by a nearest-neighbor algorithm in which closely related sequences were merged to remove PCR and sequencing errors. To assign V, D and J gene segments, CDR3 sequences were aligned to IMGT reference sequences. For a sequence to be retained, a match of at least six nucleotides to both a V gene segment and a J gene segment was required. A rearrangement was called productive if the CDR3 had no stop codons and remained in frame with V and J, and every other rearrangement was called non-productive. CDR3 was defined according to IMGT convention as the region running from the second conserved V-encoded cysteine to the conserved J-encoded phenylalanine. The earlier analysis of 587 of the donors excluded sequences that lacked an unambiguous match to a single V gene segment. In an earlier analysis of some 590 of the donors, a V segment was called functional when productive rearrangements were above 56.7%, and segregating when the standard deviation between donors exceeded 5%. A statistical classification framework was built to diagnose cytomegalovirus status from the catalog of TCR beta chain sequences. V and J gene assignment, in a later analysis, came from comparing TCR nucleotide sequences with IMGT/GENE-DB human TR gene sequences. A later analysis assigned CDR3 sequences and most-parsimonious VDJ recombination scenarios with the TCRdist pipeline. In a later analysis, each TCR beta chain was defined by its CDR3 amino acid sequence together with its V-gene family, and reads lacking a unique V-gene family were excluded. A later analysis removed several hundred highly shared, low-generation-probability nucleotide sequences to deal with suspected cross-contamination and a sequencing artifact. In a later analysis, a clonal expansion index for each public chain was calculated from normalized within-repertoire ranks of inferred template counts. A later analysis computed generation probabilities with a VDJ recombination model fitted to out-of-frame rearrangements, and checked the results against IGoR. A later analysis scored TCR-TCR, TCR-HLA and TCR-CMV co-occurrence with hypergeometric tests, applying a repertoire-size bias correction to TCR pairs. In a later analysis, false discovery rates were estimated by permuting HLA or CMV assignments 20 times. A later analysis grouped co-occurring TCRs with DBSCAN, adding TCRdist sequence similarity when clustering within HLA-allele-positive subsets. For co-occurrence clustering, repertoires with fewer than 30,000 or more than 120,000 public chains were excluded, along with roughly 5 repertoires with anomalous nucleotide sharing. TCRdb obtained this table from immuneACCESS and retained in-frame rearrangements with V and J assigned. These tables miss some clones; where compared with another copy, unresolved V genes account for less than half of the shortfall, and the remainder is unexplained. That table furnishes V, J and clone size, whereas the DNA furnished D and trimming. This sample is represented by around 180,000 clones; 79% of them were singletons. The ten top clones hold approximately 0.73% of the sample.

V loses 3 bases at its end and J loses 4 bases; junction bases beyond the gene matches: 3. The CDR3 covers 14 residues, taking in both the cysteine and the phenylalanine. The only DNA kept is the CDR3, 42 bases in frame from the first base. CDR1 WNHNN and CDR2 SYGVQD are derived from the germline V gene (reference sequence). Notes on this clone: What this receptor recognizes is not known. Base qualities were left out, and no much larger clone turns up one base away.

The sample comprised PBMCs. The V gene is TRBV10-1 and the J gene is TRBJ2-3; TRBD2 lines up with 8 middle nucleotides. The clonotype was recovered from a woman between 40 and 50 years old in good health and CMV-seronegative. The nucleotide sequence reads as follows: TGCGCCAGCAGTGAAGTTAGCGGGGCAGATACGCAGTATTTT. The translation is CASSEVSGADTQYF.